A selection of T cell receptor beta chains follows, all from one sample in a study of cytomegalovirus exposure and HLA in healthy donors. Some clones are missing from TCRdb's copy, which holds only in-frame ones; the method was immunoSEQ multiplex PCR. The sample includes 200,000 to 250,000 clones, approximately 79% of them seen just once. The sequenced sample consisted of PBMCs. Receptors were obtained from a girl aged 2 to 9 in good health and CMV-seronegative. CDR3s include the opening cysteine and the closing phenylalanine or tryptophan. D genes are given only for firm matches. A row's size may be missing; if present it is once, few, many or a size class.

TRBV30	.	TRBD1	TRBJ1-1	CAWRGQGGVGAFF	TGTGCCTGGAGAGGACAGGGTGGAGTAGGAGCTTTCTTT
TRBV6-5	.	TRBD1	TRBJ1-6	CASSWGQGLAPLHF	TGTGCCAGCAGCTGGGGACAGGGATTGGCACCCCTCCACTTT
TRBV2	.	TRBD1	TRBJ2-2	CASGSGTGVGELFF	TGTGCCAGCGGGTCCGGGACAGGGGTAGGGGAGCTGTTTTTT
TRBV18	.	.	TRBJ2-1	CASSAGTRTYNEQFF	TGTGCCAGCTCAGCCGGGACACGGACCTACAATGAGCAGTTCTTC
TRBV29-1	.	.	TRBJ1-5	CSVGVGEGQPQHF	TGCAGCGTTGGGGTGGGGGAGGGTCAGCCCCAGCATTTT
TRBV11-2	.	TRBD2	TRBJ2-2	CASSPAGGRDTGELFF	TGTGCCAGCAGCCCCGCGGGAGGGAGGGACACCGGGGAGCTGTTTTTT
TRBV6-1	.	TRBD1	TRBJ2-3	CASRGQGETDTQYF	TGTGCCAGCAGAGGACAGGGGGAAACAGATACGCAGTATTTT
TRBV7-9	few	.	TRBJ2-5	CASSLTGIVEETQYF	TGTGCCAGCAGCTTAACGGGGATAGTCGAGGAGACCCAGTACTTC
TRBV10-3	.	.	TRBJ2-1	CAISESSRTYNEQFF	TGTGCCATCAGTGAGTCGAGTCGTACCTACAATGAGCAGTTCTTC
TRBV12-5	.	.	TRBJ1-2	CASGSGTYYGYTF	TGTGCTAGTGGTTCAGGGACATACTATGGCTACACCTTC
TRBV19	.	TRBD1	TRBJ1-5	CASRDGQGAGQPQHF	TGTGCCAGTAGAGACGGACAGGGGGCAGGTCAGCCCCAGCATTTT
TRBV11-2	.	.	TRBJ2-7	CASSSPGSSRVHEQYF	TGTGCCAGCAGCTCTCCCGGCTCCTCGAGGGTCCACGAGCAGTACTTC
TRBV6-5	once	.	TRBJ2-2	CASSYGHNTGELFF	TGTGCCAGCAGTTACGGACACAACACCGGGGAGCTGTTTTTT
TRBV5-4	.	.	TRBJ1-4	CASIISATNEKLFF	TGTGCCAGCATCATCAGTGCAACTAATGAAAAACTGTTTTTT
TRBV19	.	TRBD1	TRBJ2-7	CASSIAGGMNFEQYF	TGTGCCAGTAGTATAGCAGGGGGTATGAATTTCGAGCAGTACTTC
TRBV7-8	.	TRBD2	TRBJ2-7	CASSPLAAYEQYF	TGTGCCAGCAGTCCTCTAGCGGCCTACGAGCAGTACTTC
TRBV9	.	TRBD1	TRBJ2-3	CASSVATWDSHTDTQYF	TGTGCCAGCAGCGTAGCTACCTGGGACAGCCACACAGATACGCAGTATTTT
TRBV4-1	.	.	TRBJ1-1	CASSQGLGRPNTEAFF	TGCGCCAGCAGCCAAGGCTTGGGCAGGCCGAACACTGAAGCTTTCTTT
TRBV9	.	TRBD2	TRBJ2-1	CASSMRGTSGSSSYNEQFF	TGTGCCAGCAGCATGAGGGGGACTAGCGGCTCCAGCTCCTACAATGAGCAGTTCTTC
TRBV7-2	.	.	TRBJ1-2	CASSLGYALHTF	TGTGCCAGCAGCTTAGGATATGCACTCCACACCTTC
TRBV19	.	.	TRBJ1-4	CASSTTGPTNEKLFF	TGTGCCAGTAGTACCACAGGGCCAACTAATGAAAAACTGTTTTTT